The present entry profiles one TCR beta chain with its context. Its target is not known. Adults of Caucasian background living in Nashville, Tennessee made up all donors. This sample is drawn from a study of shared clonotypes between healthy human individuals. This CDR3 contains 18 residues. V was clipped by 0 bases and J by 0 bases, with 16 bases between them. Germline V gene sequence: CDR1 SGHRS, CDR2 YFSETQ. Original analysis: Filtering was not the same, since immunoSEQ gave junction-only sequences without quality scores. Repertoires were generated with immunoSEQ multiplex PCR, while TCRdb's copy carries only in-frame clones and drops some. The DNA was the basis for D and trimming; V, J and clone size are from that table. The repertoire consists of around 500,000 clones, with roughly 77% occurring once and the leading ten covering approximately 13%. Whole-study results and caveats: Among donors, the sharing of clonotypes was expected to be influenced by sequencing depth.

The source of this sequence is a woman aged 40 to 55 in good health. Some clones in this sample may be carry-over from other donors' samples. The chain has TRBV5-1 and TRBJ2-1; D not certain. The specimen was PBMCs. The CDR3 DNA is TGCGCCAGCAGCTTGGTTCGTACATCTGGCTACTCCTACAATGAGCAGTTCTTC. Protein sequence: CASSLVRTSGYSYNEQFF.